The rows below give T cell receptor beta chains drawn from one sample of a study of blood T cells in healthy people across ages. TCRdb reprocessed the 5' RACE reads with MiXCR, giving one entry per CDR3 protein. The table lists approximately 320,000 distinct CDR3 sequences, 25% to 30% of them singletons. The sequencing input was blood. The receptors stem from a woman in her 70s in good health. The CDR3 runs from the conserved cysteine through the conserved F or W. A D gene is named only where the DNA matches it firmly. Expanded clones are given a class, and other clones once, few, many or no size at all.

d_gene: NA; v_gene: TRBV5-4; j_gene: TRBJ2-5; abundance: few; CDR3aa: CASSPQGGQKETQHF; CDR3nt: TGTGCCAGCAGTCCGCAGGGGGGACAAAAAGAGACCCAGCACTTC
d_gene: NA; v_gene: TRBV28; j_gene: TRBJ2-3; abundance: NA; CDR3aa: CAGSLNLRTSLVVDTQYF; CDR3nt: TGTGCCGGCAGTTTAAACCTAAGGACGAGCCTCGTGGTAGATACGCAGTATTTT
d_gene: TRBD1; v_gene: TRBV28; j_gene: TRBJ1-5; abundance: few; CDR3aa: CASSDTGGFQPQHF; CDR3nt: TGTGCCAGCAGCGACACAGGGGGCTTTCAGCCCCAGCATTTT
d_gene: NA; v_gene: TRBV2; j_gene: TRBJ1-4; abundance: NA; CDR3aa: CASMGTSYEKLFF; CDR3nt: TGTGCCAGCATGGGGACAAGTTATGAAAAACTGTTTTTT
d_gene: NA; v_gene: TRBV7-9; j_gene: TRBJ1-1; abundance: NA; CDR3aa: CASSLGGSNTEAFF; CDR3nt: TGTGCCAGCAGCTTAGGGGGGTCGAACACTGAAGCTTTCTTT
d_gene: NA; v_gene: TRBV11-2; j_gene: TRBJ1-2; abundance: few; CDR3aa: CASSQSPAGASYGYTF; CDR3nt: TGTGCCAGCAGCCAATCCCCGGCAGGGGCCTCCTATGGCTACACCTTC
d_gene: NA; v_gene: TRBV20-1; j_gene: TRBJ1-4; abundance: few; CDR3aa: CSASMANEKLFF; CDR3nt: TGCAGTGCTAGTATGGCTAATGAAAAACTGTTTTTT
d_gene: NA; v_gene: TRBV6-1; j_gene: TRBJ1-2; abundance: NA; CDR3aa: CASSEGAASNYGYTF; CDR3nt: TGCGCCAGCAGTGAAGGGGCAGCTTCTAACTATGGCTACACCTTC
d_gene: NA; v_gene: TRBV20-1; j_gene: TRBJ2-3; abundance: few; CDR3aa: CSARDNSPLGPTQYF; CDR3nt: TGCAGTGCTAGAGATAACTCCCCCTTGGGTCCTACGCAGTATTTT
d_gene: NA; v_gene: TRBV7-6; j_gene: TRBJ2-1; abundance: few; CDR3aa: CASSPQRGEQFF; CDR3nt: TGTGCCAGCAGCCCACAAAGGGGTGAGCAGTTCTTC
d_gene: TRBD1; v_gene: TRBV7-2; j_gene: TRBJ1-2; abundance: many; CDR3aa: CASGRTGESYGYTF; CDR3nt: TGTGCCAGCGGCCGGACAGGGGAGTCATATGGCTACACCTTC
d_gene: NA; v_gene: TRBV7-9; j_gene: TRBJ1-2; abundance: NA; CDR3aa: CASSVTDSPNYGYTF; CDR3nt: TGTGCCAGCAGCGTGACAGACAGCCCTAACTATGGCTACACCTTC
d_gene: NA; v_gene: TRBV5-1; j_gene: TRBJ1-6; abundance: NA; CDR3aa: CASSLAGTHNSPLHF; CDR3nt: TGCGCCAGCAGCTTGGCCGGGACCCATAATTCACCCCTCCACTTT
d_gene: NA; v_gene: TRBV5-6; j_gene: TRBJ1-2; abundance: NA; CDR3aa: CASSLGDLNYGYTF; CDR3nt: TGTGCCAGCAGCTTGGGAGACCTCAACTATGGCTACACCTTC
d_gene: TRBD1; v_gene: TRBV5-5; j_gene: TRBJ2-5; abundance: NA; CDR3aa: CASSPGPGQGGKTQYF; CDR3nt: TGTGCCAGCAGCCCGGGACCGGGACAGGGTGGGAAGACCCAGTACTTC
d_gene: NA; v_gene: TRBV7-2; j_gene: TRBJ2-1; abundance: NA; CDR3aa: CASSFSGPTSNEQFF; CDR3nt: TGTGCCAGCAGCTTCAGCGGGCCTACCTCCAATGAGCAGTTCTTC
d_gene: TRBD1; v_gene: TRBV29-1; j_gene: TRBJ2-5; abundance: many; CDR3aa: CSTRQGETQYF; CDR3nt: TGCAGCACCCGACAGGGAGAGACCCAGTACTTC
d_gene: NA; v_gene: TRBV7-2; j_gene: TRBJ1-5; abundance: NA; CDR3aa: CASSLVRAQGWPQHF; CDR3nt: TGTGCCAGCAGCTTAGTTAGAGCCCAGGGGTGGCCCCAGCATTTT
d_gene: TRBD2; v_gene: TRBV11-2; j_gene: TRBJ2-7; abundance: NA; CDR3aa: CASSLVSGSPYEQYF; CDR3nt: TGTGCCAGCAGCTTAGTTAGCGGGAGCCCATACGAGCAGTACTTC
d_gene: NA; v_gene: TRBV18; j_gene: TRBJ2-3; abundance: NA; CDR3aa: CASSPGGTDTQYF; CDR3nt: TGTGCCAGCTCACCAGGTGGGACAGATACGCAGTATTTT
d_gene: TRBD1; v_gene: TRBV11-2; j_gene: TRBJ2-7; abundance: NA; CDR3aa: CASRRDSIYEQYF; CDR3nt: TGTGCCAGCAGACGGGACAGTATCTACGAGCAGTACTTC
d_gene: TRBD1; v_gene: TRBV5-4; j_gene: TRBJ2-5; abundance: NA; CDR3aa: CASSSRGYQETQYF; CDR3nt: TGTGCCAGCAGCTCCAGGGGGTACCAAGAGACCCAGTACTTC
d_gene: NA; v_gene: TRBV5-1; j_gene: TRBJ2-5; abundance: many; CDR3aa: CASSLQGSQTQYF; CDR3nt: TGCGCCAGCAGTTTGCAGGGCAGCCAGACCCAGTACTTC
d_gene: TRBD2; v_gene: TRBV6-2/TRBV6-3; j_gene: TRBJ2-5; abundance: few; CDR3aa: CASSSRLAGGSETQYF; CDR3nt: TGTGCCAGCAGCTCTAGACTAGCGGGAGGGTCGGAGACCCAGTACTTC
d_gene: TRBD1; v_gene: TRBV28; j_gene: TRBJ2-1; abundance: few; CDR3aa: CASPGTGIGNEQFF; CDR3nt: TGTGCCAGTCCCGGGACAGGGATTGGCAATGAGCAGTTCTTC
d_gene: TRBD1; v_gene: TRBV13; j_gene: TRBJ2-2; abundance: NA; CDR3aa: CASRPGTGVGTGELFF; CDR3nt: TGTGCCAGCAGGCCGGGGACAGGGGTTGGAACCGGGGAGCTGTTTTTT
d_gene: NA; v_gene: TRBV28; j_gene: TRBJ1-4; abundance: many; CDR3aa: CASSSLRAAGEKLFF; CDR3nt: TGTGCCAGCAGTTCCCTTCGGGCAGCGGGTGAAAAACTGTTTTTT
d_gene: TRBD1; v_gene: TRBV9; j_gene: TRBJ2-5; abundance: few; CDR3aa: CASSSGQRGETQYF; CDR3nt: TGTGCCAGCAGCTCGGGACAGAGGGGAGAGACCCAGTACTTC
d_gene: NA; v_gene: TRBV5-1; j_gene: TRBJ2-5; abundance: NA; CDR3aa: CASARGVGPQETQYF; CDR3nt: TGCGCCAGCGCTCGGGGCGTGGGACCTCAAGAGACCCAGTACTTC
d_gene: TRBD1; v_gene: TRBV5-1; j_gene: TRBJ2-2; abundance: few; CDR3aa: CASRPTGVDTGELFF; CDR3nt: TGCGCCAGCAGACCGACAGGGGTGGACACCGGGGAGCTGTTTTTT
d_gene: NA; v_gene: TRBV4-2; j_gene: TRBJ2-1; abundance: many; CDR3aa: CASSQMDVDNEQFF; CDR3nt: TGTGCCAGCAGCCAAATGGACGTTGACAATGAGCAGTTCTTC
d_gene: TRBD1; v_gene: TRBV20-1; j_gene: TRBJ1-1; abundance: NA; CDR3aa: CSAPGTGRGNTEAFF; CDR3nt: TGCAGTGCCCCCGGGACAGGGAGGGGGAACACTGAAGCTTTCTTT
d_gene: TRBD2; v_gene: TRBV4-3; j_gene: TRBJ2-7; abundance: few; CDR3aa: CASSQDREGIRFF; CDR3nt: TGCGCCAGCAGCCAAGATAGGGAGGGAATAAGGTTCTTC
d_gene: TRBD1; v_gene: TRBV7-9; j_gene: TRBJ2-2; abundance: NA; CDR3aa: CASSRQGSTGELFF; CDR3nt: TGTGCCAGCAGCCGACAGGGGAGCACCGGGGAGCTGTTTTTT
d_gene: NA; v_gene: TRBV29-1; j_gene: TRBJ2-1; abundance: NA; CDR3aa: CSVRRGMYNEQFF; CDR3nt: TGCAGCGTCCGACGGGGCATGTACAATGAGCAGTTCTTC
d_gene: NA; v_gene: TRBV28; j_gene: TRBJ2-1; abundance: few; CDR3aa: CASSIDSYNEQFF; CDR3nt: TGTGCCAGCAGCATAGACAGTTACAATGAGCAGTTCTTC
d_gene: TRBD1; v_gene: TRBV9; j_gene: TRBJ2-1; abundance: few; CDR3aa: CASSVEGGKSNNEQFF; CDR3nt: TGTGCCAGCAGCGTAGAAGGGGGCAAATCAAACAATGAGCAGTTCTTC
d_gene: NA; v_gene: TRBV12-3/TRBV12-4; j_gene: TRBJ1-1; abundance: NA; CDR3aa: CASSHQPGGDTEAFF; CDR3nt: TGTGCCAGCAGCCACCAGCCGGGAGGGGACACTGAAGCTTTCTTT
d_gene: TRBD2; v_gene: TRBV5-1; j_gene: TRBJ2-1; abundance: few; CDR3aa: CASSFWGLASYNEQFF; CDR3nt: TGCGCCAGCAGCTTTTGGGGACTAGCGAGCTACAATGAGCAGTTCTTC
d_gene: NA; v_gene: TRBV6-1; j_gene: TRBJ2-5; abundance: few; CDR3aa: CASSEAGNSELF; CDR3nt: TGTGCCAGCAGCGAAGCGGGCAACTCGGAGCTCTTC
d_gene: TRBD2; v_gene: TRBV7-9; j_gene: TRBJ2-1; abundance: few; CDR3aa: CASSLTSGGIYNEQFF; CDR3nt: TGTGCCAGCAGCTTGACTAGCGGGGGGATTTACAATGAGCAGTTCTTC
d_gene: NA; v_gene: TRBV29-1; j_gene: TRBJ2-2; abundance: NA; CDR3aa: CSVARSLNTGELFF; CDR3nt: TGCAGCGTTGCCCGGAGTCTGAACACCGGGGAGCTGTTTTTT
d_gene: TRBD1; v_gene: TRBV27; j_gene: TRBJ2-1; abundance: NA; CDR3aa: CASSFTTGPTQFF; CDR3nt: TGTGCCAGCAGTTTCACGACAGGGCCGACCCAGTTCTTC
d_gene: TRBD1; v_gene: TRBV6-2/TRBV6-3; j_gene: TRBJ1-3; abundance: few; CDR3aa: CASSRRGQISSGNTIYF; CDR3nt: TGTGCCAGCAGTCGCCGGGGACAGATCTCCTCTGGAAACACCATATATTTT
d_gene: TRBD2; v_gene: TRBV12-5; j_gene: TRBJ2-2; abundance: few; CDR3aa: CASGLGLAGGRTGELFF; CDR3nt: TGTGCTAGTGGTTTGGGACTAGCGGGAGGAAGGACCGGGGAGCTGTTTTTT
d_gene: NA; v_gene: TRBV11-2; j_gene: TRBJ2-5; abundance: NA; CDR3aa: CASSLSRLETQYF; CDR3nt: TGTGCCAGCAGCTTATCGCGTCTAGAGACCCAGTACTTC
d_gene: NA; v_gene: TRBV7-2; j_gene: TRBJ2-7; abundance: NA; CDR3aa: CASSLGDSWGEQYF; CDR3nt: TGTGCCAGCAGCTTGGGGGACTCATGGGGCGAGCAGTACTTC
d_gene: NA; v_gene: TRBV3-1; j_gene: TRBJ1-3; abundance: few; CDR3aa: CASSLRADISSGNTIYF; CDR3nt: TGTGCCAGCAGCCTCCGGGCAGACATCAGCTCTGGAAACACCATATATTTT
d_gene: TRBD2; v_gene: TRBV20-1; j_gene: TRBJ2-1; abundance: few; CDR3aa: CSAGLAGVNEQFF; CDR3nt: TGCAGTGCGGGACTAGCGGGAGTCAATGAGCAGTTCTTC
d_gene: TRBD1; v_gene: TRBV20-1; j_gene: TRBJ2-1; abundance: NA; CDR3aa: CSAKDRISYNEQFF; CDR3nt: TGCAGTGCAAAGGACAGGATCTCCTACAATGAGCAGTTCTTC
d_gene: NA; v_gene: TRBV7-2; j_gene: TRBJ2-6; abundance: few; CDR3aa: CASSAQGTRSGANVLTF; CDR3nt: TGTGCCAGCAGCGCTCAGGGAACCCGCTCTGGGGCCAACGTCCTGACTTTC
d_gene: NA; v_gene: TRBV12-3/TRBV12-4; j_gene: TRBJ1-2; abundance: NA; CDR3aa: CASSKIQGGGNYGYTF; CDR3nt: TGTGCCAGTAGTAAGATACAGGGAGGTGGGAACTATGGCTACACCTTC
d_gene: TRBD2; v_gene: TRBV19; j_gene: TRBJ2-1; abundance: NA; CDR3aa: CASSFGTRWGGEQFF; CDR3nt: TGTGCCAGTAGTTTCGGGACTAGGTGGGGTGGTGAGCAGTTCTTC